Only one count was recorded for the clone carrying this T cell receptor (beta chain). The antigen is not known. This sample was taken from a study of response to subunit inactivated influenza vaccine. MiXCR was run by TCRdb on the RT-PCR reads, yielding one entry per CDR3 protein. The repertoire consists of a few hundred thousand distinct CDR3 sequences, with 20% to 25% occurring once and the leading ten covering approximately 10%. Findings and limits, study-wide: Authors suggested each seasonal influenza vaccination recruits few new T cells.

This receptor was identified in a man aged 45 to 70 who received an inactivated influenza vaccine. The sample here was PBMCs from blood, taken approximately 20 months after vaccination.

CDR3 amino acids: CAISEPKATQYF. The CDR3 nucleotides read TGTGCCATCAGTGAACCGAAGGCGACCCAGTACTTC. The chain is built from TRBV10-3 and TRBJ2-5, with no clear D. The V and J ends lost 3 bases and 7 bases respectively, with 9 bases between them. CDR1 and CDR2 from the germline V gene are ENHRY and SYGVKD. The CDR3 length is 12 residues.